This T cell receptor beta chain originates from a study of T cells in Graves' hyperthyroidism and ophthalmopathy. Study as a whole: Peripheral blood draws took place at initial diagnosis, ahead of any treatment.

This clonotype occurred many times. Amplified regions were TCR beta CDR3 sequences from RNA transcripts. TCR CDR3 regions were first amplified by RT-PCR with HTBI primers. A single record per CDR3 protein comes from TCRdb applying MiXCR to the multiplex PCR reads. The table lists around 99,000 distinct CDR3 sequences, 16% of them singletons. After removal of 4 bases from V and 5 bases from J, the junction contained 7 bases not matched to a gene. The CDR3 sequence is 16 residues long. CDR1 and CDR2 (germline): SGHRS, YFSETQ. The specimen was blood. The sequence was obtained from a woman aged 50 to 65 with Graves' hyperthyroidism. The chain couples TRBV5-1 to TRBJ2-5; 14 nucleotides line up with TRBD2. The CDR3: CASSPGLAGDSETQYF. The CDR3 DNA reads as TGCGCCAGCAGCCCGGGACTAGCGGGAGATTCGGAGACCCAGTACTTC.